The source of this T cell receptor beta chain is a study of cytomegalovirus exposure and HLA in healthy donors. Findings and limits, study-wide: Later on, a genetic analysis was performed. It linked a missense variant in DCLRE1C with V- and J-gene trimming of TCR beta. Immune exposure was documented only through CMV serostatus. In a later analysis, common viral pathogens appeared linked to several of the most significant clusters.

CDR1 and CDR2 from the germline V gene are KGHSY and FQNENV. The CDR3 spans 11 residues. V lost 0 bases and J lost 15, with 9 bases in between. PCR primers comprised 60 Vbeta and 13 Jbeta primers. Assay used: immunoSEQ multiplex PCR; TCRdb lists only in-frame clones, some missing. The sample includes some 85,000 clones, roughly 78% of them seen just once. As regards this clone: Its antigen is unidentified.

In nominal health when sampled, donors likely had unrecorded immune exposures nonetheless. The sequence was obtained from a woman in her forties in good health and CMV-seropositive. The chain couples TRBV16 to TRBJ1-5; no firm D call. The sample taken for sequencing was PBMCs. This chain's CDR3 is CASSQSGARHF. The DNA of the CDR3 is TGTGCCAGCAGCCAATCGGGCGCCCGGCATTTT. Drawing the rest from reference TRBV16 and TRBJ1-5, the complete variable domain is GEEVAQTPKHLVRGEGQKAKLYCAPIKGHSYVFWYQQVLKNEFKFLISFQNENVFDETGMPKERFSAKCLPNSPCSLEIQATKLEDSAVYFCASSQSGARHFGDGTRLSIL.